This is a list of T cell receptor beta chains from one sample in a study of technical replicates of blood from a handful of donors. The assay was immunoSEQ multiplex PCR, and TCRdb's table has in-frame clones only and misses some. The sample holds tens of thousands of clones, 96% seen once. Sample: T cells isolated from PBMCs. These receptors all stem from a human donor in good health. Both conserved end residues are part of each CDR3. A D gene is named only where the DNA matches it firmly. Clone sizes are given selectively: once, few, many, or a class where the clone is expanded.

j_gene	v_gene	abundance	d_gene	CDR3aa	CDR3nt
TRBJ1-1	TRBV29-1	few	-	CSVSQGVTEAFF	TGCAGCGTGTCTCAGGGTGTGACTGAAGCTTTCTTT
TRBJ1-4	TRBV20-1	-	-	CSARDEEKLFF	TGCAGTGCTAGAGATGAGGAAAAACTGTTTTTT
TRBJ2-1	TRBV5-4	-	TRBD2	CASSSALADYYNEQFF	TGTGCCAGCAGCTCCGCACTAGCGGACTACTACAATGAGCAGTTCTTC
TRBJ2-3	TRBV10-1	-	-	CASSENGDTQYF	TGCGCCAGCAGTGAGAACGGAGATACGCAGTATTTT
TRBJ2-1	TRBV25-1	-	-	CASSGLRDEQFF	TGTGCCAGCAGTGGGTTACGGGATGAGCAGTTCTTC
TRBJ1-1	TRBV4-1	-	-	CASSQGGGWVTEAFF	TGCGCCAGCAGCCAAGGAGGAGGGTGGGTCACTGAAGCTTTCTTT
TRBJ1-1	TRBV28	few	-	CASSPLREATEAFF	TGTGCCAGCAGTCCCCTGAGGGAGGCCACTGAAGCTTTCTTT
TRBJ2-5	TRBV11-2	-	TRBD1	CASSLDPRDRGRRETQYF	TGTGCCAGCAGCTTAGATCCCAGGGACAGGGGCCGAAGGGAGACCCAGTACTTC
TRBJ2-7	TRBV19	-	-	CASSGAGYEQYF	TGTGCCAGTAGCGGGGCGGGGTACGAGCAGTACTTC
TRBJ1-3	TRBV28	-	TRBD1	CASRPTGSGNTIYF	TGTGCCAGCAGACCGACAGGGTCGGGAAACACCATATATTTT
TRBJ2-7	TRBV10-3	-	TRBD1	CAISPSPGTGAYEQYF	TGTGCCATCAGTCCCTCCCCTGGGACAGGGGCCTACGAGCAGTACTTC
TRBJ2-1	TRBV7-6	-	TRBD2	CASSFDSGRNSYNEQFF	TGTGCCAGCAGCTTCGATAGCGGGAGAAACTCCTACAATGAGCAGTTCTTC
TRBJ2-1	TRBV7-9	-	-	CASSLGKPSGSYNEQFF	TGTGCCAGCAGCCTGGGTAAGCCGTCGGGCTCCTACAATGAGCAGTTCTTC
TRBJ2-7	TRBV11-1	-	TRBD2	CASSRTSGKYEQYF	TGTGCCAGCAGCCGGACTAGCGGGAAGTACGAGCAGTACTTC
TRBJ2-1	TRBV7-2	once	TRBD1	CASSSQGPEQFF	TGTGCCAGCAGCTCACAGGGGCCCGAGCAGTTCTTC
TRBJ1-2	TRBV7-9	-	-	CASSLSGHGYTF	TGTGCCAGCAGCTTATCAGGGCATGGCTACACCTTC
TRBJ2-7	TRBV30	-	TRBD2	CACLPGLANEQYF	TGTGCCTGTCTACCGGGACTAGCGAACGAGCAGTACTTC
TRBJ2-1	TRBV7-3	-	TRBD2	CASSSPGLAGGGEQFF	TGTGCCAGCAGTTCTCCGGGACTAGCGGGAGGGGGTGAGCAGTTCTTC
TRBJ2-7	TRBV7-2	-	-	CASSLFLQRERSVYEQYF	TGTGCCAGCAGCCTTTTTCTCCAACGGGAGAGAAGTGTCTACGAGCAGTACTTC
TRBJ2-3	TRBV5-1	-	-	CASSLGQYTDTQYF	TGCGCCAGCAGCTTGGGACAGTACACAGATACGCAGTATTTT
TRBJ2-2	TRBV29-1	-	TRBD2	CSVITSGTSASVNTGELFF	TGCAGCGTTATTACTTCTGGGACTAGCGCGTCCGTGAACACCGGGGAGCTGTTTTTT
TRBJ2-5	TRBV5-1	-	TRBD2	CASSLEVAGVETQYF	TGCGCCAGCAGCTTGGAAGTAGCGGGAGTGGAGACCCAGTACTTC
TRBJ2-5	TRBV7-7	-	-	CASSLISKETQYF	TGTGCTAGCAGCTTAATCAGTAAAGAGACCCAGTACTTC
TRBJ2-5	TRBV15	-	TRBD2	CATASASGRETQYF	TGTGCCACCGCCTCGGCTAGCGGGAGAGAGACCCAGTACTTC
TRBJ2-3	TRBV19	-	TRBD2	CASTGGRTDTQYF	TGTGCCAGTACGGGCGGGAGAACAGATACGCAGTATTTT
TRBJ1-2	TRBV6-5	-	TRBD1	CASSDRVSYGYTF	TGTGCCAGCAGTGACAGGGTCAGCTATGGCTACACCTTC
TRBJ2-5	TRBV30	-	TRBD1	CAGTGGGETQYF	TGTGCCGGTACAGGGGGCGGTGAGACCCAGTACTTC
TRBJ2-7	TRBV27	once	-	CASRLTVAYEQYF	TGTGCCAGCAGGTTGACAGTAGCCTACGAGCAGTACTTC
TRBJ2-7	TRBV27	once	TRBD2	CASSLISGSYEQYF	TGTGCCAGCAGTTTAATAAGCGGGAGCTACGAGCAGTACTTC
TRBJ2-2	TRBV7-9	-	TRBD1	CASSNGQGGTGELFF	TGTGCCAGCAGCAATGGACAGGGGGGTACCGGGGAGCTGTTTTTT
TRBJ1-1	TRBV10-3	-	-	CAISDPKNTEAFF	TGTGCCATCAGTGACCCCAAAAACACTGAAGCTTTCTTT
TRBJ2-2	TRBV30	-	-	CAWSGGRSGELFF	TGTGCCTGGAGTGGAGGGAGATCCGGGGAGCTGTTTTTT
TRBJ2-7	TRBV11-2	-	-	CASSFHSYEQYF	TGTGCCAGCAGTTTCCACAGTTACGAGCAGTACTTC
TRBJ1-1	TRBV6-5	-	-	CASIGRGAEAFF	TGTGCCAGCATTGGCAGGGGAGCTGAAGCTTTCTTT
TRBJ2-1	TRBV28	once	TRBD2	CASSAGLAGVNEQFF	TGTGCCAGCAGTGCCGGACTAGCGGGAGTCAATGAGCAGTTCTTC
TRBJ2-7	TRBV4-1	-	TRBD1	CASSDRDHPSYEQYF	TGCGCCAGCAGCGACAGGGATCATCCATCCTACGAGCAGTACTTC
TRBJ2-7	TRBV5-6	-	TRBD2	CASSSGGSKQYF	TGTGCCAGCAGCTCGGGGGGATCCAAGCAGTACTTC
TRBJ1-4	TRBV6-6	-	TRBD1	CASSRTGHYEKLFF	TGTGCCAGCAGTAGGACAGGGCACTATGAAAAACTGTTTTTT
TRBJ2-7	TRBV10-3	-	-	CATHPGGDGYEQYF	TGTGCCACCCACCCAGGAGGGGACGGGTACGAGCAGTACTTC
TRBJ1-5	TRBV5-6	-	-	CASSLQDGNQPQHF	TGTGCCAGCAGCCTACAGGACGGGAATCAGCCCCAGCATTTT
TRBJ2-1	TRBV5-1	once	TRBD1	CASSPEDRASEQFF	TGCGCCAGCAGCCCAGAGGACAGGGCATCCGAGCAGTTCTTC
TRBJ1-5	TRBV7-8	-	TRBD1	CASSILQGQQPQHF	TGTGCCAGCAGTATCTTACAGGGACAGCAGCCCCAGCATTTT
TRBJ1-1	TRBV9	-	TRBD1	CASSPGTGYTEAFF	TGTGCCAGCAGTCCCGGGACAGGGTACACTGAAGCTTTCTTT
TRBJ1-5	TRBV19	once	-	CASSPNTDQPQHF	TGTGCCAGTAGCCCGAACACCGATCAGCCCCAGCATTTT
TRBJ2-7	TRBV28	-	TRBD1	CASSLRTGYEQYF	TGTGCCAGCAGTTTACGGACAGGCTACGAGCAGTACTTC
TRBJ1-1	TRBV28	-	-	CASRIPGGAEAFF	TGTGCCAGCAGGATTCCGGGGGGCGCTGAAGCTTTCTTT
TRBJ1-4	TRBV25-1	once	-	CASSAPGQGEKLFF	TGTGCCAGCAGTGCTCCGGGGCAGGGGGAAAAACTGTTTTTT
TRBJ1-5	TRBV11-3	once	-	CASSQGPNQPQHF	TGTGCCAGCAGCCAGGGGCCTAATCAGCCCCAGCATTTT